This note documents a single T cell receptor beta chain sequence. Sequenced by immunoSEQ multiplex PCR; TCRdb stores in-frame clones only, minus some. The sample contains 150,000 or so clones, roughly 93% of which appear only once. This entry belongs to a study of T cell responses to AZD1222 COVID-19 vaccine. Germline CDR1 reads KGHSH; CDR2 reads LQKENI. V gave up 2 bases and J gave up 4 bases; unmatched junction bases: 4. CDR3 length: 16 residues. The V gene is TRBV18, the J gene TRBJ2-2, with 10 bases lining up with TRBD2. The sample in question was peripheral blood, obtained 28 days after the second AZD1222 dose. This clonotype originated in an adult who received the AZD1222 COVID-19 vaccine. The DNA for the CDR3 is TGTGCCAGCTCACCAGACCTAGCGGGAGTCACCGGGGAGCTGTTTTTT. Translated, it gives CASSPDLAGVTGELFF.